The T cell receptor beta chain under discussion was sequenced for a study of identical twins. This clonotype was seen at least ten times. Antigen specificity is unknown. All donors comprised healthy Caucasians. Germline CDR1 KGHDR, CDR2 SFDVKD. The CDR3 extends over 17 amino acids. The J segment lost 4 bases and the V segment lost 6 bases, leaving 15 bases of the junction unmatched. Study outcomes and limitations: Carriage of fewer insertions was seen in abundant cord blood beta clonotypes, whereas memory repertoires showed none. An excess of low generation probability was shown by twin-shared out-of-frame alpha sequences.

A universal primer binding site was introduced by template switching. The final cDNA contained unique molecular identifiers. TCRdb reprocessed the 5' RACE reads with MiXCR, giving one entry per CDR3 protein. The sample includes more than 650,000 distinct CDR3 sequences, roughly 6% of them seen just once. The TCR originated in a young man in good health. V and J are TRBV24-1 and TRBJ1-1; 8 bases map to TRBD1. The sequenced material came from naive T cells sorted from blood. The CDR3 loop is CATSQGGGRGPPTEAFF. The CDR3 DNA follows: TGTGCCACCAGTCAGGGGGGTGGCAGGGGGCCTCCCACTGAAGCTTTCTTT.